This TCR beta chain was captured by sequencing in a study of human T cells and chemical hapten exposure. In the study overall: Predominantly women, the patients had alopecia areata, totalis or universalis. Findings and limits, study-wide: TCRs exceeding a frequency of 1 in 1000 stayed unchanged under DPC sensitization.

A remark on this clonotype: Its specificity is not known.

TCRdb re-analysed the RACE reads in MiXCR, keeping a single row per CDR3 protein. Of roughly 38,000 distinct CDR3 sequences listed, around a tenth are singletons. CDR3 size: 15 residues. Germline assignment: CDR1 SEHNR and CDR2 FQNEAQ (reference sequence). J gave up 1 base and V 5 bases, and 7 bases lay outside the gene matches. Noted time point: patch test 3, about 24 weeks after DPC sensitization. Treatment in this sample: therapeutic diphenylcyclopropenone sensitization with weekly scalp DPC. Extraction of total RNA was performed on unfractionated whole blood. Blood sampling preceded each patch test application.

This material consisted of whole blood, taken in connection with sensitization to the hapten diphenylcyclopropenone (DPC). The V call is TRBV7-9, the J call TRBJ1-1; 7 bases agree with TRBD1. The source is a man between 45 and 60 years old with alopecia areata. Some clones in this sample may be carry-over from other donors' samples. CDR3 DNA sequence: TGTGCCAGCAGCAACGACAGGGCCCAGAACACTGAAGCTTTCTTT. It yields the protein CASSNDRAQNTEAFF.